These T cell receptor beta chains were read from a single sample in a study of vaccination effects on CD4 cells after COVID-19. These receptors' antigens are unknown. Clones were read by immunoSEQ multiplex PCR, and TCRdb kept only the in-frame ones, dropping some. The sample holds 55,000 to 90,000 clones, 73% seen once. This specimen was CD4+ T cells from PBMCs cultured with HIV peptides, taken before COVID-19 vaccination. Receptors were obtained from a human donor who had a prior SARS-CoV-2 infection. The CDR3 runs from the conserved cysteine through the conserved F or W. D genes are given only for firm matches. Some rows have no size entry. The others give once, few or many, or a class for an expanded clone.

D gene	clone size	V gene	J gene	CDR3 DNA	CDR3 protein
-	few	TRBV3-1/TRBV3-2	TRBJ2-7	TGTGCCAGCAGCCAAGAGTTGGGTAACCGGCAGTACTTC	CASSQELGNRQYF
TRBD2	-	TRBV6-5	TRBJ2-5	TGTGCCAGCAGCTTTAGCGGGGGGTCTCAAGAGACCCAGTACTTC	CASSFSGGSQETQYF
TRBD2	-	TRBV7-3	TRBJ2-1	TGTGCCAGCAGCTTAGTAGGACTAGACAATGAGCAGTTCTTC	CASSLVGLDNEQFF
-	-	TRBV14	TRBJ1-1	TGTGCCAGCAGCCAGGAAAGACTGGGGCAGGGAGCTTTCTTT	CASSQERLGQGAFF
-	-	TRBV11-3	TRBJ2-7	TGTGCCAGCAGGCGTAGGGGGGCAGGGGAAAACGAGCAGTACTTC	CASRRRGAGENEQYF
-	-	TRBV7-9	TRBJ2-5	TGTGCCAGCAGCTGGCTCTGGGGACACCGTCAAGAGACCCAGTACTTC	CASSWLWGHRQETQYF
-	-	TRBV6-2/TRBV6-3	TRBJ1-5	TGTGCCAGCAGTCGCAGGGAGAACAATCAGCCCCAGCATTTT	CASSRRENNQPQHF
TRBD1	-	TRBV27	TRBJ1-4	TGTGCCAGCAGCGCCGACAGGGGGCGCCGGAATTGGGAAAAACTGTTTTTT	CASSADRGRRNWEKLFF
-	-	TRBV15	TRBJ1-5	TGTGCCACCAGCCCCATCCACCCCCAGCCCCAGCATTTT	CATSPIHPQPQHF
-	few	TRBV6-6	TRBJ1-1	TGTGCCAGCAGTTATACCGCCGGGGACACTGAAGCTTTCTTT	CASSYTAGDTEAFF
-	-	TRBV28	TRBJ2-2	TGTGCCAGCAGTTTATCGAGTCGCGGGGAGCTGTTTTTT	CASSLSSRGELFF
TRBD1	-	TRBV5-1	TRBJ1-4	TGCGCCAGCAGCTTGGAAGGACAGGGACATGAAAAACTGTTTTTT	CASSLEGQGHEKLFF
TRBD2	-	TRBV7-3	TRBJ2-5	TGTGCCAGCAGCGCGGGGCGGACTAGCGGGAGTGAGACCCAGTACTTC	CASSAGRTSGSETQYF
-	-	TRBV6-5	TRBJ1-2	TGTGCCAGCAATGGTAGGGGCAGGGGCAACTATGGCTACACCTTC	CASNGRGRGNYGYTF
-	-	TRBV28	TRBJ2-3	TGTGCCAGCAGTTTGGGGCTGGGCGGGGATACGCAGTATTTT	CASSLGLGGDTQYF
-	-	TRBV6-1	TRBJ1-1	TGTGCCAGCAGTGAAGGTTCTTGGGGAACAGATCTGCGGACTGAAGCTTTCTTT	CASSEGSWGTDLRTEAFF
-	medium-sized	TRBV15	TRBJ1-1	TGTGCCACCAGCAGGAAACCAGGGGCTGAAGCTTTCTTT	CATSRKPGAEAFF
TRBD1	-	TRBV14	TRBJ2-3	TGTGCCAGCAGCCATGGGACAGGACGAGGCACAGATACGCAGTATTTT	CASSHGTGRGTDTQYF
TRBD1	-	TRBV15	TRBJ1-2	TGTGCCACCAGCAGAGATACGCAGGGGGCTTTTAACTATGGCTACACCTTC	CATSRDTQGAFNYGYTF
-	-	TRBV6-4	TRBJ2-3	TGTGCCAGCAGTGCCTCGGGGGTTGCGGATACGCAGTATTTT	CASSASGVADTQYF
-	-	TRBV6-2/TRBV6-3	TRBJ1-3	TGTGCCAGCAGTTACACCGGACCTAGCTCTGGAAACACCATATATTTT	CASSYTGPSSGNTIYF
TRBD2	-	TRBV12-5	TRBJ2-1	TGTGCTAGTGGTTTGGCAACTAGCGGGAGGGCCCCCGGAGAGCAGTTCTTC	CASGLATSGRAPGEQFF
-	-	TRBV19	TRBJ1-1	TGTGCCAGTAGTCCCCACTGGGCGAGCATGGGCACTGAAGCTTTCTTT	CASSPHWASMGTEAFF
-	-	TRBV10-3	TRBJ1-2	TGTGCCATCAGTGAGTCCGGAAACAGTAATGGCTACACCTTC	CAISESGNSNGYTF
TRBD1	-	TRBV28	TRBJ2-7	TGTGCCAGCAGTGTTATACAGGGGGCAGGGGACGAGCAGTACTTC	CASSVIQGAGDEQYF
-	-	TRBV28	TRBJ2-7	TGTGCCAGCAGTTCCCTCGGAAGGGACGAGCAGTACTTC	CASSSLGRDEQYF
TRBD1	-	TRBV19	TRBJ1-5	TGTGCCAGTAGTATAGGACAGGGGGCGATGAGCAATCAGCCCCAGCATTTT	CASSIGQGAMSNQPQHF
-	-	TRBV7-6	TRBJ2-2	TGTGCCAGCAGCCCTCTGGGGGGTCACACCGGGGAGCTGTTTTTT	CASSPLGGHTGELFF
-	-	TRBV10-3	TRBJ2-7	TGTGCCATCAGCCGATACGGGACATCAGACGGCGAGCAGTACTTC	CAISRYGTSDGEQYF